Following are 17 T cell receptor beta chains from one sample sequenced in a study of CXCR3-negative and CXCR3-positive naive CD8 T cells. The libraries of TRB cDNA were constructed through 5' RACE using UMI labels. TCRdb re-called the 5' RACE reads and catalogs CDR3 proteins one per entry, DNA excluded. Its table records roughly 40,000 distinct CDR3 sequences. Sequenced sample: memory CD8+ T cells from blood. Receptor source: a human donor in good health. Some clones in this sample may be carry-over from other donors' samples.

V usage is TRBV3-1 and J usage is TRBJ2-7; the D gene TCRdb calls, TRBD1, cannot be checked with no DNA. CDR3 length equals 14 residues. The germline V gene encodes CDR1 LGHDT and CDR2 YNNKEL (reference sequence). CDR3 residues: CASSQGTGTYEQYF.

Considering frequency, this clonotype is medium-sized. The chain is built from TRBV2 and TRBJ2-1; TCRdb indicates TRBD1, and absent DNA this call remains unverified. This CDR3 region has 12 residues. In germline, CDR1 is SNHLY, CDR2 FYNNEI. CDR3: CASRGEFLEQFF.

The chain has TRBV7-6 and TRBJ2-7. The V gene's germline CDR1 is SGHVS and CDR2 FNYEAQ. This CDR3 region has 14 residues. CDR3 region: CASSLGVDIYEQYF.

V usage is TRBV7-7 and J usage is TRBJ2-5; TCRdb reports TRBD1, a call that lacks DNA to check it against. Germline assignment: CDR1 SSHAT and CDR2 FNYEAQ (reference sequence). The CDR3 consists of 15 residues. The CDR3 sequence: CASSFTGQGQETQYF. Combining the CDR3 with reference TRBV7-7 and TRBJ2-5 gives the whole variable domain GAGVSQSPRYKVTKRGQDVTLRCDPISSHATLYWYQQALGQGPEFLTYFNYEAQPDKSGLPSDRFSAERPEGSISTLTIQRTEQRDSAMYRCASSFTGQGQETQYFGPGTRLLVL.

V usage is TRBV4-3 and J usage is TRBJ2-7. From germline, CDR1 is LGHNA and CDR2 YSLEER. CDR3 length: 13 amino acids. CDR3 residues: CASSQGGSYEQYF.

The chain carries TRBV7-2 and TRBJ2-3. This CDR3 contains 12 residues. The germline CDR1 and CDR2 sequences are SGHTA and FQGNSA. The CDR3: CASSGVSDTQYF.

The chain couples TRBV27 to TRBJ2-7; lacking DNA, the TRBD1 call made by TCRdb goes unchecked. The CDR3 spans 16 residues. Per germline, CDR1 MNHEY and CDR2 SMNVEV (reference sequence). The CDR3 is CASSPLTGVNSYEQYF.

The CDR3: CASSLIRDYYEQYF. The V call is TRBV7-2, the J call TRBJ2-7; without DNA, the TCRdb call of TRBD2 cannot be checked. Germline values: CDR1 SGHTA, CDR2 FQGNSA. CDR3 length equals 14 residues. Full variable domain (rest looked up from reference TRBV7-2 and TRBJ2-7): GAGVSQSPSNKVTEKGKDVELRCDPISGHTALYWYRQSLGQGLEFLIYFQGNSAPDKSGLPSDRFSAERTGGSVSTLTIQRTQQEDSAVYLCASSLIRDYYEQYFGPGTRLTVT.

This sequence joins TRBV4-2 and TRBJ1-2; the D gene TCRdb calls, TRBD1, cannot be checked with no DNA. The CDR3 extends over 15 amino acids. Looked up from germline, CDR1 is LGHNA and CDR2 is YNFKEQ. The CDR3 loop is CASSLRGQGDYGYTF.

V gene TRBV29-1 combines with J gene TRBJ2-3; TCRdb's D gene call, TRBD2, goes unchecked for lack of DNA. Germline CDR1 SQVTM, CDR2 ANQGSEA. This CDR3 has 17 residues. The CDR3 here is CSVEGTSGSPSTDTQYF.

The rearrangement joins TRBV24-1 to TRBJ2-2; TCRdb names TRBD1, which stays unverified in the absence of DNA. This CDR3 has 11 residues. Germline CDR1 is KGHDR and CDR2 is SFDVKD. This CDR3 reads CATGGTGELFF.

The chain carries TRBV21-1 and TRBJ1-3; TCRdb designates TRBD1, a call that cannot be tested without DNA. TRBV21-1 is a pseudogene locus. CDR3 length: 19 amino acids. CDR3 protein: CASSKAPEKGGSSGNTIYF.

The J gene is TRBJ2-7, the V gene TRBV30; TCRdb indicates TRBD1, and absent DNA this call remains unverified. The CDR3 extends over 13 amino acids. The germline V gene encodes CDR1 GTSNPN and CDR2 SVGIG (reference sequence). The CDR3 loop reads CAWSGQGAYEQYF. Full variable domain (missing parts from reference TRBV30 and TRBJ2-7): SQTIHQWPATLVQPVGSPLSLECTVEGTSNPNLYWYRQAAGRGLQLLFYSVGIGQISSEVPQNLSASRPQDRQFILSSKKLLLSDSGFYLCAWSGQGAYEQYFGPGTRLTVT.

The CDR3 reads CASSQEFPSPGDEQFF. This sequence joins TRBV3-1 and TRBJ2-1; as DNA is missing, the TRBD2 call by TCRdb cannot be tested. CDR1 LGHDT and CDR2 YNNKEL come from the germline V gene (reference sequence). The CDR3 loop spans 16 amino acids.

The CDR3 spells CASSVGGSTYEQYF. V usage is TRBV25-1 and J usage is TRBJ2-7; absent DNA, TCRdb's TRBD1 call cannot be checked. CDR1 is MGHDK and CDR2 is SYGVNS in the germline V gene. This CDR3 contains 14 residues.

This chain's CDR3 is CSASGTGDRYEQYF. This chain joins TRBV20-1 and TRBJ2-7; the D call from TCRdb, TRBD1, cannot be confirmed without DNA. CDR3 length: 14 amino acids. Per the germline V gene, CDR1 is DFQATT and CDR2 is SNEGSKA (reference sequence).

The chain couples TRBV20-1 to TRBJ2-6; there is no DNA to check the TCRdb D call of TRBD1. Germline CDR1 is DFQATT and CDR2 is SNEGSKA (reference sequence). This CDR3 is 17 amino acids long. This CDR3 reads CSAGGDRMGSGANVLTF.